Listed here are 19 T cell receptor beta chains from one sample, sequenced in a study of human T cells and chemical hapten exposure. TCRdb reprocessed the RACE reads via MiXCR and lists one record per CDR3 protein. Of approximately 400,000 distinct CDR3 sequences listed, 4.5% to 6% are singletons. The time point is: pre-sensitization, week 0. Treatment of the sample: therapeutic diphenylcyclopropenone sensitization with weekly scalp DPC. This material consisted of whole blood, taken in connection with sensitization to the hapten diphenylcyclopropenone (DPC). The receptors shown here come from a woman between 50 and 59 years old with alopecia areata. Some clones in this sample may be carry-over from other donors' samples.

This clonotype was picked up many times. The rearrangement joins TRBV20-1 to TRBJ1-5, with TRBD1 matching over 9 bases. The CDR3 is 15 amino acids. The V segment lost 5 bases and the J segment 3 bases; nucleotides outside the gene matches: 8. The germline gives CDR1 DFQATT, CDR2 SNEGSKA (reference sequence). CDR3 sequence (DNA): TGCAGTGCTCCGAAGGGACAGGGAAACAATCAGCCCCAGCATTTT. It specifies CSAPKGQGNNQPQHF.

This chain connects TRBV20-1 to TRBJ1-6, with 8 bases matching TRBD1. This CDR3 has 15 residues. Germline V lookup: CDR1 DFQATT, CDR2 SNEGSKA (reference sequence). V shed 2 bases and J 8 bases; nucleotides not matched to a gene: 8. CDR3 protein: CSARRAGGWDSPLHF. CDR3 coding DNA: TGCAGTGCTAGAAGGGCAGGGGGCTGGGATTCACCCCTCCACTTT.

The chain uses TRBV6-2 or TRBV6-3 and TRBJ1-5; no definite D call. Between the trimmed V and J ends, which lost 9 bases and 9 bases, there was a span of 18 bases. The CDR3 is made up of 13 amino acids. Germline V gene sequence: CDR1 MNHEY, CDR2 SVGEGT. The CDR3 loop is CASVNGVTGPQHF. The CDR3 DNA reads TGTGCCAGTGTTAATGGGGTGACGGGGCCCCAGCATTTT.

Details on this clonotype: A clone one base away is much larger, so this may be a read error. The genes are TRBV28 and TRBJ1-2; 8 bases match TRBD1. With V trimmed by 6 bases and J by 4 bases, 19 bases remained unmatched. CDR3 length equals 18 residues. Germline assignment: CDR1 MDHEN and CDR2 SYDVKM. The CDR3 loop reads CASRPYRTGTTQGYGYTF. In DNA, the CDR3 is TGTGCCAGCAGACCTTACCGGACAGGGACCACGCAAGGCTATGGCTACACCTTC.

This clonotype showed up many times. V usage is TRBV9 and J usage is TRBJ1-1; D gene uncertain. CDR1 and CDR2 (germline): SGDLS, YYNGEE. Between the trimmed V and J ends, which lost 3 bases and 0 bases, there was a span of 12 bases. CDR3 length: 15 residues. The CDR3 sequence is CASSGEDIMNTEAFF. DNA for the CDR3: TGTGCCAGCAGCGGAGAAGACATAATGAACACTGAAGCTTTCTTT.

The J gene is TRBJ2-2, the V gene TRBV5-4; 8 bases line up with TRBD1. The CDR3 extends over 15 amino acids. Losses at the gene ends were 2 bases for V and 6 bases for J; bases not matched to a gene: 6. Germline V gives CDR1 SGHNT, CDR2 YYREEE (reference sequence). In nucleotides, the CDR3 is TGTGCCAGCAGCTTTGCCCAGGGGGCGGCCGGGGAGCTGTTTTTT. Its translation is CASSFAQGAAGELFF.

The V and J genes are TRBV7-9 and TRBJ2-3, with 12 bases aligning to TRBD2. The CDR3 length is 15 residues. Germline trimming cut 3 bases from V and 6 bases from J; bases unmatched to any gene: 4. Germline assignment: CDR1 SEHNR and CDR2 FQNEAQ (reference sequence). CDR3 loop: CASSLLGLAGDTQYF. CDR3 sequence (DNA): TGTGCCAGCAGCTTGCTGGGACTAGCGGGTGATACGCAGTATTTT.

This sequence joins TRBV28 and TRBJ2-7; D is uncertain. Germline assignment: CDR1 MDHEN and CDR2 SYDVKM. The CDR3 is 12 amino acids. V was pared by 2 bases and J by 7 bases, with 9 bases between. The CDR3 DNA is TGTGCCAGCAGTTTAATCGGCCAAGAGCAGTACTTC. Translation gives CASSLIGQEQYF.

This clonotype has at least ten counts. The gene calls are TRBV28 and TRBJ2-7; D not certain. Germline values: CDR1 MDHEN, CDR2 SYDVKM. V was clipped by 5 bases and J by 2 bases, with 10 bases between them. This CDR3 is 13 amino acids long. CDR3 in DNA: TGTGCCAGCAGTCCCGGGCCGCCCTACGAGCAGTACTTC. Protein: CASSPGPPYEQYF.

This clonotype was counted many times. The chain links TRBV7-8 to TRBJ2-7; 8 nucleotides match TRBD2. Unmatched junction bases numbered 8, after V lost 8 bases and J lost 2 bases. Germline-derived CDR1 and CDR2 are SGHVS and FQNEAQ. This CDR3 comprises 14 residues. The CDR3 DNA follows: TGTGCCAGCTACCCCGGGGGGGCGCCCTACGAGCAGTACTTC. The encoded protein is CASYPGGAPYEQYF. The variable domain in full, with the rest retrieved from reference TRBV7-8 and TRBJ2-7, is GAGVSQSPRYKVAKRGQDVALRCDPISGHVSLFWYQQALGQGPEFLTYFQNEAQLDKSGLPSDRFFAERPEGSVSTLKIQRTQQEDSAVYLCASYPGGAPYEQYFGPGTRLTVT.

This clonotype has at least ten counts. This sequence joins TRBV30 and TRBJ2-2, with D hard to call. Germline V CDR1 and CDR2: GTSNPN, SVGIG (reference sequence). The CDR3 contains 13 residues. V was cut by 4 bases and J by 3 bases, with 9 bases left in between. CDR3 amino acids: CAWMGYYTGELFF. The DNA for the CDR3 is TGTGCCTGGATGGGATACTACACCGGGGAGCTGTTTTTT.

In its sample, this clonotype was seen many times. The chain employs TRBV6-2 or TRBV6-3 and TRBJ2-3; 12 nucleotides match TRBD2. Germline-derived CDR1 and CDR2 are MNHEY and SVGEGT. Trimming took 6 bases from V and 3 from J; bases not matched to a gene: 10. This CDR3 contains 17 residues. The CDR3 nucleotides are TGTGCCAGCAGACGATGGACTAGCGGGACGGGGACAGATACGCAGTATTTT. It yields the protein CASRRWTSGTGTDTQYF.

This clonotype was observed at least ten times. The chain has TRBV12-3 or TRBV12-4 and TRBJ2-1; D tentatively fits TRBD1 or TRBD2 (5 bases each). The CDR3 length is 13 residues. Trimming left V 5 bases short and J 8 bases short, with 13 bases between. CDR3 DNA sequence: TGTGCCAGCAGTCCTCTCCTGGGGGATGAGCAGTTCTTC. Protein: CASSPLLGDEQFF.

The V and J genes are TRBV13 and TRBJ2-7; D perhaps matches TRBD2 (6 bases). Germline V gene data show CDR1 as PRHDT and CDR2 as FYEKMQ (reference sequence). Trimming took 4 bases from V and 4 from J, leaving 17 bases between them. The CDR3 has 15 amino acids. CDR3 sequence reads: CASSSRTWEDYEQYF. CDR3 nucleotide sequence: TGTGCCAGCAGCTCCCGGACGTGGGAGGATTACGAGCAGTACTTC. Full variable domain (outside the CDR3, taken from reference TRBV13 and TRBJ2-7): AAGVIQSPRHLIKEKRETATLKCYPIPRHDTVYWYQQGPGQDPQFLISFYEKMQSDKGSIPDRFSAQQFSDYHSELNMSSLELGDSALYFCASSSRTWEDYEQYFGPGTRLTVT.

There are a few counts of this clonotype. The chain employs TRBV9 and TRBJ1-5; 7 bases are shared with TRBD1. This CDR3 has 13 amino acids. Germline values: CDR1 SGDLS, CDR2 YYNGEE. V lost 3 bases to trimming and J lost 7 bases; unmatched junction nucleotides: 4. The CDR3 loop reads CASSDDRAQPQHF. Written as DNA, the CDR3 is TGTGCCAGCAGCGACGACAGGGCCCAGCCCCAGCATTTT. The variable domain in full, completed from reference TRBV9 and TRBJ1-5, reads DSGVTQTPKHLITATGQRVTLRCSPRSGDLSVYWYQQSLDQGLQFLIQYYNGEERAKGNILERFSAQQFPDLHSELNLSSLELGDSALYFCASSDDRAQPQHFGDGTRLSIL.

Turning to this clonotype: At one of its ends the junction is not consistent with the germline gene, which may arise from a read error. The chain links TRBV7-8 to TRBJ1-3; no clear D gene. CDR3 length: 15 residues. Germline V gene lookup returns CDR1 SGHVS and CDR2 FQNEAQ. CDR3 amino acids: CASSVVGSSRNTIYF. The CDR3 nucleotides are TGTGCCAGCAGCGTTGTAGGAAGCTCTCGAAACACCATATATTTT.

Many counts were recorded for this clonotype. The chain carries TRBV4-2 and TRBJ2-1, with a tentative D call TRBD2 (5 bases). The CDR3 covers 17 residues. The V end lost 0 bases, the J end lost 4 bases, and 16 bases lay between the germline ends. CDR1 is LGHNA, CDR2 YNFKEQ, per germline. The CDR3 sequence is CASSQEWEAEVYNEQFF. The CDR3 DNA reads TGTGCCAGCAGCCAAGAGTGGGAAGCGGAGGTATACAATGAGCAGTTCTTC.

This clonotype came up many times. CDR3 protein: CSARDPGTAIIANYGYTF. The CDR3 nucleotides are TGCAGTGCTAGAGACCCCGGGACGGCGATCATAGCTAACTATGGCTACACCTTC. This sequence joins TRBV20-1 and TRBJ1-2, with D maybe TRBD1 (5 bases). The V end lost 0 bases, the J end lost 0 bases, and 20 bases lay between the germline ends. Germline values: CDR1 DFQATT, CDR2 SNEGSKA (reference sequence). The CDR3 totals 18 residues.

The chain uses TRBV20-1 and TRBJ1-1, with a tentative D call TRBD1 (5 bases). This CDR3 is 13 amino acids long. Trimming removed 6 bases from V and 1 base from J, with 12 bases in between. Germline lookup yields CDR1 DFQATT and CDR2 SNEGSKA (reference sequence). DNA of the CDR3: TGCAGTGCGTCCGGGACCAAGAACACTGAAGCTTTCTTT. The encoded protein is CSASGTKNTEAFF.